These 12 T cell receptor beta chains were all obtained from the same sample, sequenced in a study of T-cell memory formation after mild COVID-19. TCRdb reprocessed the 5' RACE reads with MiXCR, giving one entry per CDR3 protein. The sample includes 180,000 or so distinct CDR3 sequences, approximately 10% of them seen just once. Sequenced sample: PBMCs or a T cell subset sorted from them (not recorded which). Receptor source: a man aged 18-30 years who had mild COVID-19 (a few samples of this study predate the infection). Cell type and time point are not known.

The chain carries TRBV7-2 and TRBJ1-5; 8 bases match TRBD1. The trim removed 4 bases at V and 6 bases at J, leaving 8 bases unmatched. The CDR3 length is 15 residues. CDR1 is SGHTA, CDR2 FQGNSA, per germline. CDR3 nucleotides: TGTGCCAGCAGCTCAGGGGGCGGAGGCGGTCAGCCCCAGCATTTT. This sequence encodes CASSSGGGGGQPQHF.

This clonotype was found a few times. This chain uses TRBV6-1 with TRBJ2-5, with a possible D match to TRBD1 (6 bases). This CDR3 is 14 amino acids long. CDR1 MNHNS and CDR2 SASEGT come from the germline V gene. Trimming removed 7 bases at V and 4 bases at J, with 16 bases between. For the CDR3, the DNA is TGTGCCAGCAATAATAGGGGGTCCCCAGAGACCCAGTACTTC. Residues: CASNNRGSPETQYF.

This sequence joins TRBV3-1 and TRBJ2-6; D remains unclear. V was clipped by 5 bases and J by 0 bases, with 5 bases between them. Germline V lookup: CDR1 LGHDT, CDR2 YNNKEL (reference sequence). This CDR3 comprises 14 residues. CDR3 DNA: TGTGCCAGCAGCAGAAGCTCTGGGGCCAACGTCCTGACTTTC. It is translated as CASSRSSGANVLTF.

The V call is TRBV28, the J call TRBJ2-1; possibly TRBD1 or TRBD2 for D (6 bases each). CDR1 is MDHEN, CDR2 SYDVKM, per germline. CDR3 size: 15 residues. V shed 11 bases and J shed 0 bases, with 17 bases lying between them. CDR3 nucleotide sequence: TGTGCCCTGCTGGCGTCGGGGGCCTCCTACAATGAGCAGTTCTTC. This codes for CALLASGASYNEQFF. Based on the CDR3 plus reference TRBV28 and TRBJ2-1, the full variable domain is DVKVTQSSRYLVKRTGEKVFLECVQDMDHENMFWYRQDPGLGLRLIYFSYDVKMKEKGDIPEGYSVSREKKERFSLILESASTNQTSMYLCALLASGASYNEQFFGPGTRLTVL.

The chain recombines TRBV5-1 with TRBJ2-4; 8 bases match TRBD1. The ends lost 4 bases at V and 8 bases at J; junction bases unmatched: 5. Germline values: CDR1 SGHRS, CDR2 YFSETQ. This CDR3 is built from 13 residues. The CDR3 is CASSTTGEDIQYF. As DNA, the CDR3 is TGCGCCAGCAGCACGACAGGGGAGGACATTCAGTACTTC.

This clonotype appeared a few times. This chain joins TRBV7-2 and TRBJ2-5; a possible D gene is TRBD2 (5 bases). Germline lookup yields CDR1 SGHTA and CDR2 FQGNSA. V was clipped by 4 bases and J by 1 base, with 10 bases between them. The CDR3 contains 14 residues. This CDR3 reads CASSSTRAQETQYF. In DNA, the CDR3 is TGTGCCAGCAGCTCTACTAGAGCCCAAGAGACCCAGTACTTC.

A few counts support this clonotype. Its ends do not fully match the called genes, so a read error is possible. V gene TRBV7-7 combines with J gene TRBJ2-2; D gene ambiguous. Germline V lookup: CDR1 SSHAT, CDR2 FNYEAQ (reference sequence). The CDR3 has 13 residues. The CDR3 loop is CASSLQHTGELFF. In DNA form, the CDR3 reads TGTGCTAGCAGCTTACAGCACACCGGGGAGCTGTTTTTT.

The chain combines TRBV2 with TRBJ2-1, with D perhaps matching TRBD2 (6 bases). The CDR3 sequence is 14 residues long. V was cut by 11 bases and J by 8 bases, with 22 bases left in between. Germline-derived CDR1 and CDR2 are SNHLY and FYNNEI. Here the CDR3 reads CASSFGGSRDEQFF. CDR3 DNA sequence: TGTGCCTCCTCATTTGGAGGGAGTAGGGATGAGCAGTTCTTC.

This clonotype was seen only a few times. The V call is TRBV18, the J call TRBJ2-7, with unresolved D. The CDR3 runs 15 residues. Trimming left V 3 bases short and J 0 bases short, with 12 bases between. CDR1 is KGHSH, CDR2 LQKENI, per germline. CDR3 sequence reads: CASSPSLGGSYEQYV. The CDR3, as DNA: TGTGCCAGCTCACCGTCCCTGGGTGGCTCCTACGAGCAGTACGTC.

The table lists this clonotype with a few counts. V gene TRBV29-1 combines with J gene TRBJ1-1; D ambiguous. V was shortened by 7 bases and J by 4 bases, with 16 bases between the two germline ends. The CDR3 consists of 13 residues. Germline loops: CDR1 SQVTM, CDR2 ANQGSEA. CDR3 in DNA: TGCAGCGCCCGTAGGCTGGGCCCCACTGAAGCTTTCTTT. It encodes CSARRLGPTEAFF.

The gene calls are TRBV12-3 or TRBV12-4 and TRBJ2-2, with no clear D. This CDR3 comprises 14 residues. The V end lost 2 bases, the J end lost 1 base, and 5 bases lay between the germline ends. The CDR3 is CASSLFENTGELFF. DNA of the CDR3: TGTGCCAGCAGTTTATTCGAGAACACCGGGGAGCTGTTTTTT.

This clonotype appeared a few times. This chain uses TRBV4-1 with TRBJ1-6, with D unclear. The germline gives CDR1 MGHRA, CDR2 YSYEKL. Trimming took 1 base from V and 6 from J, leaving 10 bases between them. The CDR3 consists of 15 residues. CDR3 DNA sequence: TGCGCCAGCAGCCAAGGAGGAGACTTTAATTCACCCCTCCACTTT. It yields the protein CASSQGGDFNSPLHF.